This T cell receptor beta chain was sequenced for a study of T cells expressing NK-cell markers. Background on the study: Beta-chain profiling covered CD3+CD56+NKG2C+, CD3+CD56+NKG2C- and CD3+CD56-NKG2C+ sorted subsets. One of the eight sequenced donors was seronegative, whereas the other seven were HCMV-seropositive.

General study findings and limits: In a handful of donors, dominant clonotypes made up roughly 25-60.1% of CD3+CD56-NKG2C+ cells.

The CDR3 has 15 residues. In germline, CDR1 is SEHNR, CDR2 FQNEAQ (reference sequence). A remark on this clonotype: The antigen is unknown.

TCRdb reanalyzed the 5' RACE reads and collapses them to one entry per CDR3 protein, without DNA. In total, the table holds about 150,000 distinct CDR3 sequences. Sequenced input: blood T cells: a sorted CD56 or NKG2C T cell subset, CD4+ or CD8+ T cells, or bulk PBMC T cells (not recorded which). The rearrangement joins TRBV7-9 to TRBJ2-1; TCRdb proposes TRBD2, but this gene call is untestable without DNA. The receptor's source is a woman aged 50 to 60 in good health. The CDR3 spells CASSDTSSSYNEQFF. Using reference TRBV7-9 and TRBJ2-1 for the parts outside the CDR3, the full variable domain is DTGVSQNPRHKITKRGQNVTFRCDPISEHNRLYWYRQTLGQGPEFLTYFQNEAQLEKSRLLSDRFSAERPKGSFSTLEIQRTEQGDSAMYLCASSDTSSSYNEQFFGPGTRLTVL.